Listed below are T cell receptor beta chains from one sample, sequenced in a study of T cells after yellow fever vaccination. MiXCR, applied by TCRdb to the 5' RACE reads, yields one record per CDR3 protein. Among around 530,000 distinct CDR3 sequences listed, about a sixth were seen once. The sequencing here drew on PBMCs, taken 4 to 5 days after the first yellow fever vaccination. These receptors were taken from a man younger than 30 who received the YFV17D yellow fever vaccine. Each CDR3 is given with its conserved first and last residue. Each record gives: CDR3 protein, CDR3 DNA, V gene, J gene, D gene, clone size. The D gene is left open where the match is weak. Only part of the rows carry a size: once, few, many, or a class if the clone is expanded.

CDR3aa: CASTRGDLKNIQYF; CDR3nt: TGTGCCAGCACCAGAGGGGACTTAAAAAACATTCAGTACTTC; v_gene: TRBV6-2/TRBV6-3; j_gene: TRBJ2-4; d_gene: NA; abundance: NA
CDR3aa: CSAALAGREQFF; CDR3nt: TGCAGTGCTGCACTAGCGGGACGTGAGCAGTTCTTC; v_gene: TRBV20-1; j_gene: TRBJ2-1; d_gene: TRBD2; abundance: few
CDR3aa: CASSVVGTGTGEQYF; CDR3nt: TGTGCCAGCAGCGTAGTCGGGACAGGGACTGGCGAGCAGTACTTC; v_gene: TRBV9; j_gene: TRBJ2-7; d_gene: TRBD1; abundance: few
CDR3aa: CASTGAPGHGYTF; CDR3nt: TGTGCCAGCACCGGGGCCCCGGGGCATGGCTACACCTTC; v_gene: TRBV7-9; j_gene: TRBJ1-2; d_gene: NA; abundance: few
CDR3aa: CSVDQGLAGGYTF; CDR3nt: TGCAGCGTTGACCAGGGATTGGCGGGAGGCTACACCTTC; v_gene: TRBV29-1; j_gene: TRBJ1-2; d_gene: NA; abundance: NA
CDR3aa: CASSRTHFDSLGGGELFF; CDR3nt: TGTGCCAGTTCACGTACACACTTCGACTCGCTGGGAGGCGGGGAGCTGTTTTTT; v_gene: TRBV7-7; j_gene: TRBJ2-2; d_gene: NA; abundance: few
CDR3aa: CASSLTRGAIQETQYF; CDR3nt: TGCGCCAGCAGCTTAACGCGGGGGGCCATCCAAGAGACCCAGTACTTC; v_gene: TRBV5-1; j_gene: TRBJ2-5; d_gene: TRBD2; abundance: few
CDR3aa: CASIGRSQGPNSPLHF; CDR3nt: TGTGCCAGCATCGGGCGATCTCAGGGACCGAATTCACCCCTCCACTTT; v_gene: TRBV12-3/TRBV12-4; j_gene: TRBJ1-6; d_gene: NA; abundance: few
CDR3aa: CATSDTSVNTEAFF; CDR3nt: TGTGCCACCAGTGATACATCTGTGAACACTGAAGCTTTCTTT; v_gene: TRBV24-1; j_gene: TRBJ1-1; d_gene: NA; abundance: NA
CDR3aa: CASSLVGGRGDQPQHF; CDR3nt: TGTGCCAGCAGCTTAGTGGGGGGCCGCGGGGATCAGCCCCAGCATTTT; v_gene: TRBV7-6; j_gene: TRBJ1-5; d_gene: NA; abundance: NA
CDR3aa: CATSSVYSQTVSSDTQYF; CDR3nt: TGTGCCACCAGCAGCGTGTACTCTCAGACAGTTTCGTCGGATACGCAGTATTTT; v_gene: TRBV15; j_gene: TRBJ2-3; d_gene: NA; abundance: NA
CDR3aa: CAIRDSARDEQFF; CDR3nt: TGTGCCATCAGGGACAGCGCCAGGGATGAGCAGTTCTTC; v_gene: TRBV10-3; j_gene: TRBJ2-1; d_gene: NA; abundance: NA
CDR3aa: CASSQAGTNTGELFF; CDR3nt: TGTGCCAGCAGCCAAGCGGGGACGAACACCGGGGAGCTGTTTTTT; v_gene: TRBV11-2; j_gene: TRBJ2-2; d_gene: TRBD2; abundance: NA
CDR3aa: CASSPYLEQEYNSYEQYF; CDR3nt: TGTGCCAGCAGTCCTTACCTAGAACAGGAATACAACTCCTACGAGCAGTACTTC; v_gene: TRBV28; j_gene: TRBJ2-7; d_gene: NA; abundance: NA
CDR3aa: CATSRDMAGGQPQHF; CDR3nt: TGTGCCACCAGCAGAGATATGGCAGGCGGACAGCCCCAGCATTTT; v_gene: TRBV15; j_gene: TRBJ1-5; d_gene: NA; abundance: NA
CDR3aa: CASSQVVASTDTQYF; CDR3nt: TGCGCCAGCAGCCAAGTCGTAGCTAGCACAGATACGCAGTATTTT; v_gene: TRBV4-1; j_gene: TRBJ2-3; d_gene: NA; abundance: NA
CDR3aa: CASSQLGGAGTYEQYF; CDR3nt: TGCGCCAGCAGCCAACTCGGGGGGGCCGGTACCTACGAGCAGTACTTC; v_gene: TRBV4-3; j_gene: TRBJ2-7; d_gene: TRBD2; abundance: NA
CDR3aa: CACSLISLSIHGYTF; CDR3nt: TGTGCCTGCAGCTTAATCTCCCTATCCATCCATGGCTACACCTTC; v_gene: TRBV12-3/TRBV12-4; j_gene: TRBJ1-2; d_gene: NA; abundance: NA
CDR3aa: CASSGLAGEQFF; CDR3nt: TGTGCCAGCAGCGGACTAGCTGGTGAGCAGTTCTTC; v_gene: TRBV7-2; j_gene: TRBJ2-1; d_gene: TRBD2; abundance: NA
CDR3aa: CASSTASEAFF; CDR3nt: TGTGCCAGCAGCACCGCCTCCGAAGCTTTCTTT; v_gene: TRBV6-5; j_gene: TRBJ1-1; d_gene: NA; abundance: NA